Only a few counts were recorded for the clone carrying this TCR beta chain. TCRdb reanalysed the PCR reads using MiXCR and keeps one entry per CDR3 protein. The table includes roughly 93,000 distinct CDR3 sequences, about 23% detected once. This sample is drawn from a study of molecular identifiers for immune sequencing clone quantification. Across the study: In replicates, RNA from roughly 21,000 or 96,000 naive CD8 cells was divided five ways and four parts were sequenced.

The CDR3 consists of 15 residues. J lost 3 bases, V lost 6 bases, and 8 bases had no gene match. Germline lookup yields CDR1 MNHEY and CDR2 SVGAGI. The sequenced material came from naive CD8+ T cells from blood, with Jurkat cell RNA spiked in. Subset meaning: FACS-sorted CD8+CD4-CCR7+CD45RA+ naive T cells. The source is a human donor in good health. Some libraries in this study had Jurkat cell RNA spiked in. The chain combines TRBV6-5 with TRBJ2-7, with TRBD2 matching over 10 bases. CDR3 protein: CASREVAGGDYEQYF. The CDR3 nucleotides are TGTGCCAGCAGAGAGGTAGCGGGAGGAGACTACGAGCAGTACTTC.